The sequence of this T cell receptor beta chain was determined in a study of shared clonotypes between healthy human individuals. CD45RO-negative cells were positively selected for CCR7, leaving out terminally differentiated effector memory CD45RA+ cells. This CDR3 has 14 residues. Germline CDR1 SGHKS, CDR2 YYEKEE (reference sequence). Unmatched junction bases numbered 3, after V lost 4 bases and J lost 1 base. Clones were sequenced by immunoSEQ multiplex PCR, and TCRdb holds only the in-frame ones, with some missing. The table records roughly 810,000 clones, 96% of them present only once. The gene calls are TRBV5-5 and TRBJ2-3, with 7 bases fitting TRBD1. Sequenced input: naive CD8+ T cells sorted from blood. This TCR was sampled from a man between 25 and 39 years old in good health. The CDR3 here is CASSVGQGTDTQYF. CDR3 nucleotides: TGTGCCAGCAGCGTTGGACAGGGCACAGATACGCAGTATTTT.